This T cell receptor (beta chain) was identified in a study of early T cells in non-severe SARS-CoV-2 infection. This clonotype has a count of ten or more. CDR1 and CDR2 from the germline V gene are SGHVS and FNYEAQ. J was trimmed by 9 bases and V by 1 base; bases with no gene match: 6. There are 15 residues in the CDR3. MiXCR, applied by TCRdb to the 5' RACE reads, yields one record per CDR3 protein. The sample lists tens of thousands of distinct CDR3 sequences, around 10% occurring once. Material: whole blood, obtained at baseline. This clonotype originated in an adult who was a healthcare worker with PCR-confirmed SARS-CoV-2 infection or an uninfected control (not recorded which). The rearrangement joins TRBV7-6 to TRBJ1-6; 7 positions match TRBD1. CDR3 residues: CASSLVEGAGSPLHF. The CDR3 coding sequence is TGTGCCAGCAGCTTAGTCGAGGGGGCAGGTTCACCCCTCCACTTT.